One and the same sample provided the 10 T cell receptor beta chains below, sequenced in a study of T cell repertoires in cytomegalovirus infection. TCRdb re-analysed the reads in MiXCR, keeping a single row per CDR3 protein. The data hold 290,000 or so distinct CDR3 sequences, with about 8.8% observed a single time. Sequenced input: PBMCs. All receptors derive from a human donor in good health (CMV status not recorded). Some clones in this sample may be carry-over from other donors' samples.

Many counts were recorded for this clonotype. As DNA, the CDR3 is TGTGCCAGCAGCGTTAGCGGGGGGGCTGGGATAGTAGAGACCCAGTACTTC. Translation gives CASSVSGGAGIVETQYF. This chain uses TRBV7-2 with TRBJ2-5; 11 nucleotides agree with TRBD2. CDR1 and CDR2 (germline): SGHTA, FQGNSA. The CDR3 is made up of 17 amino acids. The junction had 12 bases not matched to a gene; V was cut back by 5 bases and J by 4 bases.

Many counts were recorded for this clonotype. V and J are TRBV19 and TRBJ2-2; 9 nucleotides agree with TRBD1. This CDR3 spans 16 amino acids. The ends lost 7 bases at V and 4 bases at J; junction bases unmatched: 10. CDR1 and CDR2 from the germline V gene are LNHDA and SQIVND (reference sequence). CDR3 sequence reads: CASITGQGRFTGELFF. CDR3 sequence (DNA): TGTGCCAGTATAACAGGACAGGGGCGATTCACCGGGGAGCTGTTTTTT.

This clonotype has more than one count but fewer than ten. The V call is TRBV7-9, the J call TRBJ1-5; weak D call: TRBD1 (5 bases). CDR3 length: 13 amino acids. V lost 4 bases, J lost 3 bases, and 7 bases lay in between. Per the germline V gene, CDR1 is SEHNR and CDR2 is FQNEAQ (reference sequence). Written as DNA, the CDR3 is TGTGCCAGCAGCTACAGGATCAATCAGCCCCAGCATTTT. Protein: CASSYRINQPQHF.

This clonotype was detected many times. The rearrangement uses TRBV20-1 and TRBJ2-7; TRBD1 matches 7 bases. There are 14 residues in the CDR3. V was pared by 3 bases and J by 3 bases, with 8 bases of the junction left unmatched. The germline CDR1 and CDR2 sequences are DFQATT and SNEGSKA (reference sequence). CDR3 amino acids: CSARGTAFYYEQYF. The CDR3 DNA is TGCAGTGCTAGGGGGACAGCCTTCTACTACGAGCAGTACTTC.

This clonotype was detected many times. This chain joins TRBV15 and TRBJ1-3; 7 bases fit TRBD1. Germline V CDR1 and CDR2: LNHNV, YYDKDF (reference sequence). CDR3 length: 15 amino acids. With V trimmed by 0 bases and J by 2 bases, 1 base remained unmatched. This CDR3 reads CATSRDQGAGNTIYF. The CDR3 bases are TGTGCCACCAGCAGAGATCAGGGGGCTGGAAACACCATATATTTT.

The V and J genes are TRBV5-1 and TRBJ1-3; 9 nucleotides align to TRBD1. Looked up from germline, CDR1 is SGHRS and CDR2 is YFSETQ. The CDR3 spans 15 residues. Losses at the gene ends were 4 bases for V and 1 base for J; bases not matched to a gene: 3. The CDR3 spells CASSRGQGSGNTIYF. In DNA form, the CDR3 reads TGCGCCAGCAGCAGAGGACAGGGGTCTGGAAACACCATATATTTT. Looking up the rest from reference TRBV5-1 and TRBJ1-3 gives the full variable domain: KAGVTQTPRYLIKTRGQQVTLSCSPISGHRSVSWYQQTPGQGLQFLFEYFSETQRNKGNFPGRFSGRQFSNSRSEMNVSTLELGDSALYLCASSRGQGSGNTIYFGEGSWLTVV.

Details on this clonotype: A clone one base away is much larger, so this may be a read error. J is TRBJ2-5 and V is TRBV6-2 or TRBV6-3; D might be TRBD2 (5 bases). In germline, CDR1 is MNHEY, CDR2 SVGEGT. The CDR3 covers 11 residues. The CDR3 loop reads CASRVWETQHF. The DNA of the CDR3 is TGTGCCAGCAGGGTATGGGAGACCCAGCACTTC.

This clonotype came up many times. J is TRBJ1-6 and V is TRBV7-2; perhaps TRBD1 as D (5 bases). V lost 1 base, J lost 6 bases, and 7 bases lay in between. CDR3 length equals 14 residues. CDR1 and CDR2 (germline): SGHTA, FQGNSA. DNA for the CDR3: TGTGCCAGCAGCTTAGGGACACTTAATTCACCCCTCCACTTT. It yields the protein CASSLGTLNSPLHF. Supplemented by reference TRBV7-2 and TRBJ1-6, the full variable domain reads GAGVSQSPSNKVTEKGKDVELRCDPISGHTALYWYRQSLGQGLEFLIYFQGNSAPDKSGLPSDRFSAERTGGSVSTLTIQRTQQEDSAVYLCASSLGTLNSPLHFGNGTRLTVT.

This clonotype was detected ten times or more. The CDR3 DNA follows: TGTGCCAGCAGCTTTGGGACAGGCACTAACACTGAAGCTTTCTTT. Encoded protein: CASSFGTGTNTEAFF. The V and J genes are TRBV9 and TRBJ1-1; the match to TRBD1 covers 8 bases. Trimming at V came to 4 bases and at J to 2 bases, leaving 7 bases not matched to a gene. Germline assignment: CDR1 SGDLS and CDR2 YYNGEE. This CDR3 is built from 15 residues.

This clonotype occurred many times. CDR3 coding DNA: TGTGCCAGCAGCTTACGAGTGGTGCTCACTGAAGCTTTCTTT. Translation: CASSLRVVLTEAFF. V gene TRBV11-1 combines with J gene TRBJ1-1; D is uncertain. The CDR3 sequence is 14 residues long. Trimming cost V 2 bases and J 4 bases, with 11 bases left between them. Germline CDR1 SGHAT, CDR2 FQDESV (reference sequence).